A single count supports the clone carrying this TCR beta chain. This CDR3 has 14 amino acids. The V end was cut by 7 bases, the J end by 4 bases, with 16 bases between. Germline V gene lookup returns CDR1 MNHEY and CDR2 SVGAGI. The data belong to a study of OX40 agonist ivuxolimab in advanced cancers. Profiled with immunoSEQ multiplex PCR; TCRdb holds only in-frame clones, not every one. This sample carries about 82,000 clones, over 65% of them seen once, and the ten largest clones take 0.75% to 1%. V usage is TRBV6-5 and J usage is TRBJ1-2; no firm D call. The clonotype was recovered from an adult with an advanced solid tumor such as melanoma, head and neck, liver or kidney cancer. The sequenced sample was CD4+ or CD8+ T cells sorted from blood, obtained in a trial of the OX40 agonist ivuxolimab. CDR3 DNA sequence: TGTGCCAGCATGGATCCTACAGTGGGCTATGGCTACACCTTC. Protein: CASMDPTVGYGYTF.